These T cell receptor beta chains were read from a single sample in a study of cytomegalovirus exposure and HLA in healthy donors. The method was immunoSEQ multiplex PCR; TCRdb's version includes in-frame clones alone and lacks a portion of them. The data show 95,000 to 100,000 clones, 76% seen once. The sample taken for sequencing was PBMCs. These receptors came from a middle-aged man in good health and CMV-seronegative. The CDR3 runs from the conserved cysteine through the conserved F or W. A D gene is named only where the DNA matches it firmly. The listing skips clone size in some rows; elsewhere it reads once, few, many or a size class.

>TRBV6-6|TRBJ2-3|.|TRBD2
TGTGCCAGCAGTAGGAAGTCTGGGGGGGGTGCAGATACGCAGTATTTT
CASSRKSGGGADTQYF
>TRBV5-1|TRBJ2-5|.|TRBD1
TGCGCCAGCAGCTTAGAGACAGGGCGCCAAGAGACCCAGTACTTC
CASSLETGRQETQYF
>TRBV5-4|TRBJ1-5|.|.
TGTGCCAGCAGCTCCGGAGGGGAGCAGCCCCAGCATTTT
CASSSGGEQPQHF
>TRBV5-8|TRBJ1-2|.|TRBD1
TGTGCCAGCAGAATCGGGACAGGGTCTTGGAGCTATGGCTACACCTTC
CASRIGTGSWSYGYTF
>TRBV5-1|TRBJ2-1|few|TRBD2
TGCGCCAGCAGCTTATTGGTAGCGGGGCTCGGGGGGAATGAGCAGTTCTTC
CASSLLVAGLGGNEQFF
>TRBV6-1|TRBJ1-3|.|TRBD1
TGTGCCAGCAGTGACGTGGGACAGGGTGGAAACACCATATATTTT
CASSDVGQGGNTIYF
>TRBV19|TRBJ2-1|.|TRBD2
TGTGCCAGTAGGATAGCGGGGGGTAGATACAATGAGCAGTTCTTC
CASRIAGGRYNEQFF
>TRBV10-3|TRBJ1-3|once|TRBD1
TGTGCCATCAGTGGGAACAGGGGGCCTGGAAACACCATATATTTT
CAISGNRGPGNTIYF
>TRBV4-2|TRBJ2-5|.|TRBD2
TGTGCCAGCAGCTTAACGACTAGCGGGGGATCTGAGACCCAGTACTTC
CASSLTTSGGSETQYF
>TRBV7-2|TRBJ1-2|.|TRBD1
TGTGCCAGCAGCCCGGGACAGAACTATGGCTACACCTTC
CASSPGQNYGYTF
>TRBV4-1|TRBJ1-4|.|.
TGCGCCAGCAGCCAAGGAAGAGGGGGGGGTGAAAAACTGTTTTTT
CASSQGRGGGEKLFF
>TRBV15|TRBJ1-6|.|.
TGTGCCACCAGCAGAGATCGCGTCTCCTATAATTCACCCCTCCACTTT
CATSRDRVSYNSPLHF